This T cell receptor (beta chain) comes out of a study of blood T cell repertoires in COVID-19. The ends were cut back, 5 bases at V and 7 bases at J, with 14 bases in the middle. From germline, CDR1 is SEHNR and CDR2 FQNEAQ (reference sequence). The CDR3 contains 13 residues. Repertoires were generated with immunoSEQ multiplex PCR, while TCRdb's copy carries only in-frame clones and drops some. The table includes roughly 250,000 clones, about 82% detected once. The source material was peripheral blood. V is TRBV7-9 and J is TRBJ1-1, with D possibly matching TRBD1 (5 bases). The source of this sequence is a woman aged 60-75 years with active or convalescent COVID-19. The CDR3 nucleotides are TGTGCCAGCAGCGGCGAGTGGGGCAGTGAAGCTTTCTTT. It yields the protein CASSGEWGSEAFF.